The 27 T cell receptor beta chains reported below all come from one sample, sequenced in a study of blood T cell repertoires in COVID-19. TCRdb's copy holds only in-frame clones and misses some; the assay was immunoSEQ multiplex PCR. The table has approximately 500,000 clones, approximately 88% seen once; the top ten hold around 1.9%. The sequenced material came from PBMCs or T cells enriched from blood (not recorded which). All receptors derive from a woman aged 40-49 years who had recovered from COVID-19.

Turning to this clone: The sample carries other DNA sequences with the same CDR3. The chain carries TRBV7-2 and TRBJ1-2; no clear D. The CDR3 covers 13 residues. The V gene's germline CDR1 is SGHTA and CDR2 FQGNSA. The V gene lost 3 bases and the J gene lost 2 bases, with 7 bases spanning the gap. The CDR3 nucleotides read TGTGCCAGCAGCTTTGGCGGAAACTATGGCTACACCTTC. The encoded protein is CASSFGGNYGYTF.

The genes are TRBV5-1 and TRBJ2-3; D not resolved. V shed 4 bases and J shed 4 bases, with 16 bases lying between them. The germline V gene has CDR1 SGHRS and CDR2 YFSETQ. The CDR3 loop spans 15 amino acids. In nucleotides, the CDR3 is TGCGCCAGCAGCCCCGCGTCCCCGGTCCCAGATACGCAGTATTTT. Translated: CASSPASPVPDTQYF.

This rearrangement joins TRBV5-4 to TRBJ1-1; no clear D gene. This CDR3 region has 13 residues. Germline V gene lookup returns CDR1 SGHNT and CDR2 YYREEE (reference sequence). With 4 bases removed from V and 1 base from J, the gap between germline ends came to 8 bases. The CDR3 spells CASSHYSNTEAFF. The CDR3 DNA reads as TGTGCCAGCAGCCATTACTCGAACACTGAAGCTTTCTTT.

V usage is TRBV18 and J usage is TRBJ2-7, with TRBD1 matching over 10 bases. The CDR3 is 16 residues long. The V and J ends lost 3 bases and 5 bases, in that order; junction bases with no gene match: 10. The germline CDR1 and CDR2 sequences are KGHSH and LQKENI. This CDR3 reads CASSPMAGTGVHEQYF. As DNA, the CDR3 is TGTGCCAGCTCACCTATGGCGGGGACAGGGGTCCACGAGCAGTACTTC.

The chain's CDR3 is CASSPAVGIGTDTQYF. DNA for the CDR3: TGTGCCAGCAGCCCCGCCGTCGGTATTGGCACAGATACGCAGTATTTT. J is TRBJ2-3 and V is TRBV5-4; D gene unclear. CDR3 length: 16 amino acids. Trimming stripped 4 bases from V and 1 base from J, with 16 bases between. Germline lookup yields CDR1 SGHNT and CDR2 YYREEE (reference sequence).

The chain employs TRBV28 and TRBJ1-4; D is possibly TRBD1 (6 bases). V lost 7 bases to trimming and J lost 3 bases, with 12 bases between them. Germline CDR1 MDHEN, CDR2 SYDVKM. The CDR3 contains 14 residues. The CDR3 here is CASTRDKPNEKLFF. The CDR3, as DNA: TGTGCCAGCACCCGGGACAAGCCTAATGAAAAACTGTTTTTT.

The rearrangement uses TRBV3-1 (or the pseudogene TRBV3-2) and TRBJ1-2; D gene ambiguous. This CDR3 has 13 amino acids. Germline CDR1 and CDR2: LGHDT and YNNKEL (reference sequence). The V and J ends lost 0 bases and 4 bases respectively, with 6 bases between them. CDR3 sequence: CASSQDSLYGYTF. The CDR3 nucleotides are TGTGCCAGCAGCCAAGATTCACTCTATGGCTACACCTTC.

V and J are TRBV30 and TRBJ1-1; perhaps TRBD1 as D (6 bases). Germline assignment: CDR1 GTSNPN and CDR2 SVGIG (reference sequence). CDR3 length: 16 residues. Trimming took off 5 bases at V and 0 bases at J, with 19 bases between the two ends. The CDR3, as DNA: TGTGCCTGGTACGGAGTATCGGGACACATGAACACTGAAGCTTTCTTT. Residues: CAWYGVSGHMNTEAFF.

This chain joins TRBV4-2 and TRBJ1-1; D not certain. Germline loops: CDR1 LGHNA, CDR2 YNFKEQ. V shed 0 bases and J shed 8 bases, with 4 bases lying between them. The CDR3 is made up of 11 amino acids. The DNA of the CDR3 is TGTGCCAGCAGCCAAGAACTGGAAGCTTTCTTT. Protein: CASSQELEAFF.

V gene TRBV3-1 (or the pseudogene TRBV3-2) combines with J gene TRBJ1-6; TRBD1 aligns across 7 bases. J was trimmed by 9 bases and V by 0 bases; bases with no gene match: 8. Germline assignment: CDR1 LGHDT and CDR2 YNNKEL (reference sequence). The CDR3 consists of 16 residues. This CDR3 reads CASSQDSGGLGSPLHF. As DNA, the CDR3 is TGTGCCAGCAGCCAAGATTCAGGGGGTTTAGGTTCACCCCTCCACTTT.

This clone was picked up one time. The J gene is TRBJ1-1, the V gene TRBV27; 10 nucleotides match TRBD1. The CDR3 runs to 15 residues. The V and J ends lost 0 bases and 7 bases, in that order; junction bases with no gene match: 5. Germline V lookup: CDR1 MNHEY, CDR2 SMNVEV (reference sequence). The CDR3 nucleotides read TGTGCCAGCAGTTTATCGACAGGGGGCGTGTATGAAGCTTTCTTT. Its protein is CASSLSTGGVYEAFF.

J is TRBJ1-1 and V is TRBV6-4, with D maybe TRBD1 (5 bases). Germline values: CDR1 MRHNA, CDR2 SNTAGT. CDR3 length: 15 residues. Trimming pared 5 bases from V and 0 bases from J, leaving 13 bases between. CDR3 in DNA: TGTGCCAGCAGTCCTGAAGCAGGGATGAACACTGAAGCTTTCTTT. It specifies CASSPEAGMNTEAFF.

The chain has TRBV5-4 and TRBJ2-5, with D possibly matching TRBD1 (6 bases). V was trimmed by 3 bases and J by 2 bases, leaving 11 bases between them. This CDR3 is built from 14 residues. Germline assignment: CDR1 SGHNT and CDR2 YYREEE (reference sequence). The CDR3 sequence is CASSSSDRQETQYF. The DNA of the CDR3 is TGTGCCAGCAGCTCCTCGGACAGACAAGAGACCCAGTACTTC.

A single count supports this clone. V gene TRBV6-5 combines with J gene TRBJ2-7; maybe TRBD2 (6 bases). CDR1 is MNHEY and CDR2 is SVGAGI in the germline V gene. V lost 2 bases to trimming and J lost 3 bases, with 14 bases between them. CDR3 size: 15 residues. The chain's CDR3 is CASSYLRESGYEQYF. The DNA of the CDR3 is TGTGCCAGCAGTTACCTACGGGAGAGTGGCTACGAGCAGTACTTC.

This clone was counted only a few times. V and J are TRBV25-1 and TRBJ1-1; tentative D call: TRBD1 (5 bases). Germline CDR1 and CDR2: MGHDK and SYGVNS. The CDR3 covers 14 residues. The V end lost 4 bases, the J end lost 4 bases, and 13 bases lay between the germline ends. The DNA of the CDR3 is TGTGCCAGCAGTGGAACAGGTTCGAGCACTGAAGCTTTCTTT. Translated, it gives CASSGTGSSTEAFF.

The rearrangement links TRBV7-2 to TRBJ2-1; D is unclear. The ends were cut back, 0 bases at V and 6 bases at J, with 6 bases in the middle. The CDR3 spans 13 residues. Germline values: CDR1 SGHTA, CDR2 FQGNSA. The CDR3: CASSLARINEQFF. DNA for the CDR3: TGTGCCAGCAGCTTAGCGCGGATCAATGAGCAGTTCTTC.

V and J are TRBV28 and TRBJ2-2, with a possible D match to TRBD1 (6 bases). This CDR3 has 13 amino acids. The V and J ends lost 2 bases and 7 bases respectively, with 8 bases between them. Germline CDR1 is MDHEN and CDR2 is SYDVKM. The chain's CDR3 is CASSLRGSGELFF. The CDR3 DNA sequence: TGTGCCAGCAGTTTAAGGGGGAGCGGGGAGCTGTTTTTT.

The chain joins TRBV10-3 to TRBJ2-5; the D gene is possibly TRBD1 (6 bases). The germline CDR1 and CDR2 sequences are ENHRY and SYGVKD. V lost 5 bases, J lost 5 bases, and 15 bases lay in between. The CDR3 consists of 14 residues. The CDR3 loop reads CAISSNRDGETQYF. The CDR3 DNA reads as TGTGCCATCAGTTCTAACAGGGATGGGGAGACCCAGTACTTC.

The CDR3 sequence is CASSTRQGSNQPQHF. The CDR3, as DNA: TGTGCCAGCAGTACTCGACAGGGTAGCAATCAGCCCCAGCATTTT. The chain has TRBV6-5 and TRBJ1-5; 7 positions match TRBD1. Trimming took 5 bases from V and 0 from J; bases not matched to a gene: 4. The CDR3 runs 15 residues. Germline-derived CDR1 and CDR2 are MNHEY and SVGAGI.

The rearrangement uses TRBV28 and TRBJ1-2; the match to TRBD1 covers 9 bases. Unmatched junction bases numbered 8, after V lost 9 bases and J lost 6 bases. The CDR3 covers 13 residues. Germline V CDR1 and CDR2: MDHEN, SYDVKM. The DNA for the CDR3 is TGTGCCAGTGCACAGGGGGCGCGGGATGGCTACACCTTC. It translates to CASAQGARDGYTF.

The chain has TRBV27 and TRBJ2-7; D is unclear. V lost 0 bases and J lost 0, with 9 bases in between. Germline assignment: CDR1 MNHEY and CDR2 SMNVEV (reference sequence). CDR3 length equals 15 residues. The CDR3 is CASSLSPATSYEQYF. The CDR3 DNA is TGTGCCAGCAGTTTATCCCCCGCTACCTCCTACGAGCAGTACTTC.

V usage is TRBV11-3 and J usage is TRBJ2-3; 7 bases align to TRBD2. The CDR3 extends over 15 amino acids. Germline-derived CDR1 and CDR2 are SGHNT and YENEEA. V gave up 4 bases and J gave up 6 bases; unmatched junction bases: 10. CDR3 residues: CASSSKAGTRDTQYF. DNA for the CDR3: TGTGCCAGCAGCTCGAAAGCGGGAACGAGGGATACGCAGTATTTT.

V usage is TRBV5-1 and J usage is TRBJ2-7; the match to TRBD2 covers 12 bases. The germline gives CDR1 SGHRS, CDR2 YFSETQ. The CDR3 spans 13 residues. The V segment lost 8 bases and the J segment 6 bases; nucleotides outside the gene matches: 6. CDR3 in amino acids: CASQTSGSSEQYF. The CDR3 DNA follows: TGCGCCAGTCAGACTAGCGGGAGCTCCGAGCAGTACTTC. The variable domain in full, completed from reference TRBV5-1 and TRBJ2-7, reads KAGVTQTPRYLIKTRGQQVTLSCSPISGHRSVSWYQQTPGQGLQFLFEYFSETQRNKGNFPGRFSGRQFSNSRSEMNVSTLELGDSALYLCASQTSGSSEQYFGPGTRLTVT.

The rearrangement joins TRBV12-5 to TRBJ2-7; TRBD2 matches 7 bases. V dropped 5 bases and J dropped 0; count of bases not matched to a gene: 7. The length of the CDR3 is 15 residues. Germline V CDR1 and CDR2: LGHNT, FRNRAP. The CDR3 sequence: CASGPPGGFSYEQYF. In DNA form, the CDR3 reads TGTGCTAGTGGTCCCCCGGGAGGCTTCTCCTACGAGCAGTACTTC.

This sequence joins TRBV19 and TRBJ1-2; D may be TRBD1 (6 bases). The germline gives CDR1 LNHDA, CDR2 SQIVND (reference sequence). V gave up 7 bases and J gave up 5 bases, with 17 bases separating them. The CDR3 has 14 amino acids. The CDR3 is CASTPQGWSYGYTF. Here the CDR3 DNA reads TGTGCCAGTACCCCACAGGGCTGGTCGTATGGCTACACCTTC.

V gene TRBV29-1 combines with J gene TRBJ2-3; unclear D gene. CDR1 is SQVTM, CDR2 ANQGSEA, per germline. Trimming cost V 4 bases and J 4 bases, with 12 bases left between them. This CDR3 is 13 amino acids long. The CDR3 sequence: CSVGGPSADTQYF. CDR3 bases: TGCAGCGTTGGTGGTCCCAGTGCAGATACGCAGTATTTT.

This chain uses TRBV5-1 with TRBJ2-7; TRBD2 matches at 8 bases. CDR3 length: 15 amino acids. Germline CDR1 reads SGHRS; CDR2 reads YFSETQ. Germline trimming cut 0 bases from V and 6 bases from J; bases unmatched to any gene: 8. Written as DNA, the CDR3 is TGCGCCAGCAGCTTGGCCCGAGCGGGAGATGGCGAGCAGTACTTC. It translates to CASSLARAGDGEQYF.